This T cell receptor beta chain was identified in a study of regulatory T cells in long-lasting Graves disease. Background on the study: Antithyroid drug use was under 3 months in newly diagnosed Graves' patients.

CDR3-region Arm-PCR and iRepertoire HTBI primers produced the TCR beta libraries. MiXCR was run by TCRdb on the multiplex PCR reads, yielding one entry per CDR3 protein. The data contain hundreds of thousands of distinct CDR3 sequences, approximately 13% of them seen just once; the ten biggest clones take up roughly 10%. This clonotype was recorded at least ten times. The antigen is undetermined. The junction differs from germline at one of its ends, possibly a read error. Time point: newly diagnosed GD, antithyroid drugs for less than 3 months. The TCR library was made from RNA extracted from PBMCs. CDR1 and CDR2 from the germline V gene are SGHRS and YFSETQ. The CDR3 runs 13 residues. Whole-study results and caveats: There were preferences for TRBV28, TRBJ1-2 and TRBJ2-5 in persistent disease.

This sample was shared with a second study, whose subject was T cells in Graves' hyperthyroidism and ophthalmopathy. Turning to that study: Stable disease denoted Graves' hyperthyroidism without ophthalmopathy progression within 18 months.

The chain links TRBV5-1 to TRBJ1-2, with TRBD1 matching over 12 bases. The sequences come from peripheral blood mononuclear cells (PBMCs), collected at new diagnosis, from a patient treated with antithyroid drugs. The receptor was derived from a man under 40 with Graves disease. CDR3 residues: CASSLGTGGGYTF. For the CDR3, the DNA is TGTGCCAGCAGCTTAGGGACAGGGGGCGGCTACACCTTC.